Listed below are T cell receptor beta chains from one sample, sequenced in a study of blood T cell repertoires in COVID-19. Assay used: immunoSEQ multiplex PCR; TCRdb lists only in-frame clones, some missing. In the table there are fewer than 250,000 clones, roughly four fifths of which are singletons. The sample consisted of peripheral blood. These receptors were obtained from a woman aged 40-49 years with acute or convalescent COVID-19. CDR3s include the opening cysteine and the closing phenylalanine or tryptophan. The D gene is left open where the match is weak. Clone size appears in some rows only: once, few, many, or a class for an expanded clone.

. | TRBJ1-1 | TRBV2 | TRBD1 | CASRGQGASTEAFF | TGTGCCAGCAGAGGGCAGGGGGCTTCCACTGAAGCTTTCTTT
. | TRBJ2-7 | TRBV4-3 | . | CASSQERYGSPSYEQYF | TGCGCCAGCAGCCAAGAACGATACGGGAGCCCTTCCTACGAGCAGTACTTC
. | TRBJ2-2 | TRBV9 | . | CASSVHASRAGELFF | TGTGCCAGCAGCGTGCATGCTAGTCGGGCCGGGGAGCTGTTTTTT
once | TRBJ2-5 | TRBV19 | . | CASRAGLVETQYF | TGTGCCAGTAGGGCGGGGCTAGTAGAGACCCAGTACTTC
. | TRBJ1-2 | TRBV19 | . | CASRAGLPYGYTF | TGTGCCAGTAGGGCGGGCCTCCCCTATGGCTACACCTTC
. | TRBJ1-5 | TRBV2 | TRBD1 | CASSRDRADNQPQHF | TGTGCCAGCAGTCGGGACAGGGCGGACAATCAGCCCCAGCATTTT
. | TRBJ2-7 | TRBV5-6 | TRBD1 | CASSHGTGDPYEQYF | TGTGCCAGCAGCCACGGTACAGGGGACCCCTACGAGCAGTACTTC
. | TRBJ2-3 | TRBV15 | . | CATSREESRAETQYF | TGTGCCACCAGCAGAGAGGAGTCCAGGGCAGAGACGCAGTATTTT
. | TRBJ2-7 | TRBV5-6 | . | CASSFVGVKEDEQYF | TGTGCCAGCAGCTTTGTCGGGGTGAAAGAGGACGAGCAGTACTTC
once | TRBJ1-1 | TRBV4-3 | . | CASSQALAGEAFF | TGCGCCAGCAGCCAAGCGTTGGCAGGTGAAGCTTTCTTT
. | TRBJ2-7 | TRBV5-1 | TRBD1 | CASSLEPGGWYEQYF | TGCGCCAGCAGCTTGGAGCCAGGGGGCTGGTACGAGCAGTACTTC
. | TRBJ2-4 | TRBV19 | TRBD2 | CASSIGLAGGREAKNIQYF | TGTGCCAGTAGTATAGGACTAGCGGGGGGCAGGGAAGCCAAAAACATTCAGTACTTC
. | TRBJ2-3 | TRBV29-1 | TRBD2 | CSVGTLLAGPTDTQYF | TGCAGCGTTGGGACCCTACTAGCGGGCCCCACAGATACGCAGTATTTT
. | TRBJ1-2 | TRBV5-6 | . | CASRERGRGNYGYTF | TGTGCCAGCAGAGAGAGAGGTCGCGGTAACTATGGCTACACCTTC
. | TRBJ2-7 | TRBV27 | . | CASSRIRGYEQYF | TGTGCCAGCAGCCGGATCAGGGGTTACGAGCAGTACTTC
once | TRBJ2-7 | TRBV3-1/TRBV3-2 | TRBD2 | CASKGRGSGGDEQYF | TGTGCCAGCAAGGGTCGGGGTAGCGGGGGGGACGAGCAGTACTTC
. | TRBJ2-7 | TRBV7-2 | . | CASSLGTYEQYF | TGTGCCAGCAGCTTGGGGACTTACGAGCAGTACTTC
. | TRBJ1-1 | TRBV7-8 | TRBD1 | CASSLRQQGARLTEAFF | TGTGCCAGCAGCTTAAGACAACAGGGGGCGAGGTTAACTGAAGCTTTCTTT
. | TRBJ2-7 | TRBV6-2/TRBV6-3 | TRBD1 | CASSYSIQGEMRSYEQYF | TGTGCCAGCAGTTACTCGATCCAGGGGGAGATGCGGTCCTACGAGCAGTACTTC
. | TRBJ1-2 | TRBV18 | . | CASSPGSSPLDGYTF | TGTGCCAGCTCACCAGGGTCTAGCCCCCTCGATGGCTACACCTTC
once | TRBJ2-7 | TRBV21-1 | . | CASSKMNAGTGTYEQYF | TGTGCCAGCAGCAAAATGAACGCCGGGACAGGGACCTACGAGCAGTACTTC
. | TRBJ2-7 | TRBV2 | . | CASSDQRSYEQYF | TGTGCCAGCAGTGATCAGCGGTCGTACGAGCAGTACTTC
. | TRBJ1-1 | TRBV10-3 | TRBD1 | CAISDPGQSNTEAFF | TGTGCCATCAGTGATCCGGGACAGTCGAACACTGAAGCTTTCTTT
once | TRBJ2-1 | TRBV30 | . | CAWSHSGRDNEQFF | TGTGCCTGGTCCCATTCGGGGAGAGACAATGAGCAGTTCTTC
. | TRBJ2-7 | TRBV7-2 | TRBD1 | CASSLGTGPYEQYF | TGTGCCAGCAGCTTAGGGACAGGGCCATACGAGCAGTACTTC
. | TRBJ1-1 | TRBV5-1 | . | CASSLFEGNTEAFF | TGCGCCAGCAGCTTGTTCGAGGGGAACACTGAAGCTTTCTTT
. | TRBJ2-1 | TRBV2 | TRBD2 | CAGSQRGYNEQFF | TGTGCGGGAAGCCAGCGGGGCTACAATGAGCAGTTCTTC
. | TRBJ1-1 | TRBV6-5 | . | CASSASGEKEAFF | TGTGCCAGCAGCGCCTCAGGGGAGAAAGAAGCTTTCTTT
. | TRBJ2-5 | TRBV5-1 | . | CASMTGRFQETQYF | TGCGCCAGCATGACAGGAAGATTCCAAGAGACCCAGTACTTC
. | TRBJ1-4 | TRBV3-1/TRBV3-2 | TRBD1 | CASSPSRGGTGSETNEKLFF | TGTGCCAGCAGCCCCTCCCGGGGCGGGACAGGGTCCGAAACTAATGAAAAACTGTTTTTT
. | TRBJ1-2 | TRBV2 | TRBD1 | CASRAGTGGDYGYTF | TGTGCCAGCAGGGCCGGGACAGGGGGCGACTATGGCTACACCTTC
. | TRBJ2-6 | TRBV14 | . | CASSGRDFSGANVLTF | TGTGCCAGCTCGGGAAGGGACTTCTCTGGGGCCAACGTCCTGACTTTC
. | TRBJ1-4 | TRBV4-3 | . | CASSQDGGRLSEKLFF | TGCGCCAGCAGCCAAGATGGAGGAAGACTGTCTGAAAAACTGTTTTTT
. | TRBJ2-1 | TRBV6-2/TRBV6-3 | . | CASSLPRGEQFF | TGTGCCAGCAGTCTCCCCCGGGGAGAGCAGTTCTTC
. | TRBJ1-2 | TRBV5-1 | TRBD1 | CASSLGTGSYGYTF | TGCGCCAGCAGCTTGGGGACAGGGAGCTATGGCTACACCTTC
. | TRBJ2-3 | TRBV14 | . | CASSQDIRGTDTQYF | TGTGCCAGCAGCCAAGATATAAGGGGGACAGATACGCAGTATTTT
. | TRBJ1-2 | TRBV20-1 | . | CSAAKEDGYTF | TGCAGTGCTGCAAAAGAGGATGGCTACACCTTC
. | TRBJ2-1 | TRBV6-4 | . | CASSPTWGEEFF | TGTGCCAGCAGCCCCACTTGGGGAGAAGAGTTCTTC
. | TRBJ1-4 | TRBV5-6 | . | CASSLTIRAVEKLFF | TGTGCCAGCAGCTTGACGATCAGGGCGGTTGAAAAACTGTTTTTT
. | TRBJ2-7 | TRBV3-1/TRBV3-2 | . | CASSPSSVAHEQYF | TGTGCCAGCAGCCCCTCTAGCGTTGCCCACGAGCAGTACTTC
. | TRBJ1-2 | TRBV6-2/TRBV6-3 | . | CASSGTRGYTF | TGTGCCAGCAGTGGCACAAGAGGCTACACCTTC
. | TRBJ2-7 | TRBV6-5 | TRBD1 | CASSSTGREQYF | TGTGCCAGCAGTTCGACAGGGCGAGAGCAGTACTTC
once | TRBJ1-1 | TRBV3-1/TRBV3-2 | TRBD1 | CASGLGTVGNTEAFF | TGTGCCAGCGGTCTTGGGACAGTCGGAAACACTGAAGCTTTCTTT
once | TRBJ2-7 | TRBV27 | TRBD2 | CASSLLRTSGGYEQYF | TGTGCCAGCAGTTTACTCCGGACTAGCGGGGGGTACGAGCAGTACTTC
few | TRBJ1-2 | TRBV6-4 | TRBD1 | CASTPGQGAGGYTF | TGTGCCAGCACCCCAGGTCAGGGGGCAGGAGGCTACACCTTC
. | TRBJ1-2 | TRBV6-5 | TRBD1 | CASSYDGQGEHGYTF | TGTGCCAGCAGTTACGATGGACAGGGGGAACATGGCTACACCTTC
. | TRBJ2-6 | TRBV15 | . | CATSRQLVAGANVLTF | TGTGCCACCAGCAGACAGCTAGTCGCTGGGGCCAACGTCCTGACTTTC
. | TRBJ1-6 | TRBV5-1 | . | CASSLAVRDSPLHF | TGCGCCAGCAGCTTGGCAGTGAGGGATTCACCCCTCCACTTT
. | TRBJ2-1 | TRBV10-1 | TRBD2 | CASSEGRSGGADEQFF | TGCGCCAGCAGTGAAGGGAGAAGCGGGGGGGCTGATGAGCAGTTCTTC